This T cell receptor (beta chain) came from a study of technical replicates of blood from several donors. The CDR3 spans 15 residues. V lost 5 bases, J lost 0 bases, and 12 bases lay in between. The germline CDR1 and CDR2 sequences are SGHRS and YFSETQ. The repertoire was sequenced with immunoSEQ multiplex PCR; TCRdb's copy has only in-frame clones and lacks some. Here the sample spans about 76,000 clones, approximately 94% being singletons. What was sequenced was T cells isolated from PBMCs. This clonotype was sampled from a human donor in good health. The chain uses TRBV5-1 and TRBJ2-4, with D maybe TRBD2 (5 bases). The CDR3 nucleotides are TGCGCCAGCAGTTCGGACTTTATAGCCAAAAACATTCAGTACTTC. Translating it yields CASSSDFIAKNIQYF.